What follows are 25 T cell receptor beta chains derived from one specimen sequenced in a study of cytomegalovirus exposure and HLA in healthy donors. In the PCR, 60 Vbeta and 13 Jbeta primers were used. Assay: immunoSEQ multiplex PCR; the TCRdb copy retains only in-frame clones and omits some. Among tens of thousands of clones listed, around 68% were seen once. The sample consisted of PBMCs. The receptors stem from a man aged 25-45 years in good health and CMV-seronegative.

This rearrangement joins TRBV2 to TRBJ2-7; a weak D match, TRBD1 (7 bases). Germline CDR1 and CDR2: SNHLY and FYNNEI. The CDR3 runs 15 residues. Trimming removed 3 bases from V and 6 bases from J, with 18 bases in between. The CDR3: CASSDLQGGLGEQYF. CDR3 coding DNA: TGTGCCAGCAGTGACTTGCAGGGGGGTCTTGGCGAGCAGTACTTC.

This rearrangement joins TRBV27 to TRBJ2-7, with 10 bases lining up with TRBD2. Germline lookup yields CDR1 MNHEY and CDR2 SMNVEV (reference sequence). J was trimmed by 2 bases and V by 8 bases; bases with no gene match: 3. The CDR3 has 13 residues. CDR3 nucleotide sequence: TGTGCCAGCCGGACTAGCGGAGCCTACGAGCAGTACTTC. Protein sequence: CASRTSGAYEQYF.

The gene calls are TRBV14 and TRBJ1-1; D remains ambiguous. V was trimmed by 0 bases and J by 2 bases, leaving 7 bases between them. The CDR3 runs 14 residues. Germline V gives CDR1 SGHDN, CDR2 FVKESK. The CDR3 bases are TGTGCCAGCAGCCAAGATTCCGTAAACACTGAAGCTTTCTTT. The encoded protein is CASSQDSVNTEAFF.

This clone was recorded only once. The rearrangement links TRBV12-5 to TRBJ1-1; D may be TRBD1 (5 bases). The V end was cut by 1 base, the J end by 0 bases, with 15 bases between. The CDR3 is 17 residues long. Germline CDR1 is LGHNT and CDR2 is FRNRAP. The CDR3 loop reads CASGLEGPGGVNTEAFF. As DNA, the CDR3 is TGTGCTAGTGGTTTGGAAGGACCCGGGGGGGTGAACACTGAAGCTTTCTTT.

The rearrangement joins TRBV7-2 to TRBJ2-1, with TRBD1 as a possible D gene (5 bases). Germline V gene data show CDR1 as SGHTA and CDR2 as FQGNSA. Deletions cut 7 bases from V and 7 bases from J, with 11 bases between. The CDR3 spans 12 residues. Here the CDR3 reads CASNNRGNEQFF. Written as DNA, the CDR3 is TGTGCCAGCAACAATAGGGGTAATGAGCAGTTCTTC.

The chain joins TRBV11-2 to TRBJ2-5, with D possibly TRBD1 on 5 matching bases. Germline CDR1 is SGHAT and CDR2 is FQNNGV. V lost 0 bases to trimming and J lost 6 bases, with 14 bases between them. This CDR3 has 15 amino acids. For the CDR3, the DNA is TGTGCCAGCAGCTTAGATACAGGCTTGGGTAAGACCCAGTACTTC. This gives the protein CASSLDTGLGKTQYF.

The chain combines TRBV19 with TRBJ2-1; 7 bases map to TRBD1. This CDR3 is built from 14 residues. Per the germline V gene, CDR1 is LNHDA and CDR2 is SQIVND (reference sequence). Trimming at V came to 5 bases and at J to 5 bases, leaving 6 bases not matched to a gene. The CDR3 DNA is TGTGCCAGTAGTGATGGGACAGTAGACAATGAGCAGTTCTTC. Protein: CASSDGTVDNEQFF.

The CDR3, as DNA: TGTGCCAGCAGTTCGGACTCAGGGGTAGGGCAGCCCCAGCATTTT. It translates to CASSSDSGVGQPQHF. This chain links TRBV6-4 with TRBJ1-5, with D perhaps matching TRBD1 (6 bases). V shed 5 bases and J shed 7 bases, with 18 bases lying between them. The CDR3 extends over 15 amino acids. Per germline, CDR1 MRHNA and CDR2 SNTAGT.

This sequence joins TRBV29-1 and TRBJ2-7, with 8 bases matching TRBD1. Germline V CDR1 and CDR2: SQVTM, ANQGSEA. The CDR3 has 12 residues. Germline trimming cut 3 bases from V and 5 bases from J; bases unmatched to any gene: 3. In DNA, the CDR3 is TGCAGCGTTGACAGGGGGCCAAACGAGCAGTACTTC. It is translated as CSVDRGPNEQYF.

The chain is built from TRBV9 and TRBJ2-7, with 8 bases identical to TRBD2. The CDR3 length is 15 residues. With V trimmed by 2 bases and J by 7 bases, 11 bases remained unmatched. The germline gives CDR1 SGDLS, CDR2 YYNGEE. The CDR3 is CASSVMGGRTGEQYF. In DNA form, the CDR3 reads TGTGCCAGCAGCGTGATGGGCGGGAGGACGGGTGAGCAGTACTTC.

CDR3 DNA sequence: TGTGCCAGCAGTGGGGGACTAGCGGGAGGAAACGAGCAGTACTTC. Translated, it gives CASSGGLAGGNEQYF. The chain joins TRBV25-1 to TRBJ2-7; 15 bases are a match to TRBD2. Germline trimming cut 4 bases from V and 5 bases from J; bases unmatched to any gene: 3. CDR1 is MGHDK, CDR2 SYGVNS, per germline. The CDR3 totals 15 residues.

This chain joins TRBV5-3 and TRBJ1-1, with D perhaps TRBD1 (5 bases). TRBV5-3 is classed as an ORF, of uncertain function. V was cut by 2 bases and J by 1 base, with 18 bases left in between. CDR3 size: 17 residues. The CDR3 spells CARSLSGGGAKNTEAFF. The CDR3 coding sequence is TGTGCCAGAAGCTTAAGCGGGGGAGGGGCGAAGAACACTGAAGCTTTCTTT.

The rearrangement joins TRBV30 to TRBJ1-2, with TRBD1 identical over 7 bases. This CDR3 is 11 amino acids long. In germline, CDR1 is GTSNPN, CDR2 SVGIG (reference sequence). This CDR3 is CAGDSNYGYTF. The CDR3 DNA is TGTGCTGGGGACAGTAACTATGGCTACACCTTC. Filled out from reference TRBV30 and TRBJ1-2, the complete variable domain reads SQTIHQWPATLVQPVGSPLSLECTVEGTSNPNLYWYRQAAGRGLQLLFYSVGIGQISSEVPQNLSASRPQDRQFILSSKKLLLSDSGFYLCAGDSNYGYTFGSGTRLTVV.

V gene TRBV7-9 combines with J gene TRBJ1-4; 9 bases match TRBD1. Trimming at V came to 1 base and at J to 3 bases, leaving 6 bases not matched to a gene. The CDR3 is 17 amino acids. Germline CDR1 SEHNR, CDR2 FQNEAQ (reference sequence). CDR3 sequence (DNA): TGTGCCAGCAGCTTAGGCCGGACAGGGGAGGCTAATGAAAAACTGTTTTTT. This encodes CASSLGRTGEANEKLFF.

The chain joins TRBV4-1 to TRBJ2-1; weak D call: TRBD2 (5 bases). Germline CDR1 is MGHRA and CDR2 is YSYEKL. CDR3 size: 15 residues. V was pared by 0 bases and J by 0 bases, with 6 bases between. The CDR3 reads CASSQEGSSYNEQFF. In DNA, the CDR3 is TGCGCCAGCAGCCAAGAGGGGAGCTCCTACAATGAGCAGTTCTTC.

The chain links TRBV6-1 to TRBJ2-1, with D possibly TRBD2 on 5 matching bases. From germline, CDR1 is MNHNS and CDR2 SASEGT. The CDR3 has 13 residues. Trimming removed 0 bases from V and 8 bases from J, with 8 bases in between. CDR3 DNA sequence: TGTGCCAGCAGTGAAGCGAGGCGGGATGAGCAGTTCTTC. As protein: CASSEARRDEQFF.

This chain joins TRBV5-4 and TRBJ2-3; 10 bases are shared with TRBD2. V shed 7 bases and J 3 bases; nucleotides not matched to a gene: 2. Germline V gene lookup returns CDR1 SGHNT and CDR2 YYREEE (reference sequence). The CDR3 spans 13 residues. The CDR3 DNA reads TGTGCCAGCTTAGCGGGGGGAACAGATACGCAGTATTTT. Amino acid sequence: CASLAGGTDTQYF.

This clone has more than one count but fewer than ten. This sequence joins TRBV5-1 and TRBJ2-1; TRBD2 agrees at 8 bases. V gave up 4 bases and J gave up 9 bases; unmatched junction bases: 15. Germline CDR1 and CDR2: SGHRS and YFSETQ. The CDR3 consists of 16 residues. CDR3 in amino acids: CASSAENTGLAAEQFF. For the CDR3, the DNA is TGCGCCAGCAGCGCAGAAAACACTGGACTAGCAGCTGAGCAGTTCTTC.

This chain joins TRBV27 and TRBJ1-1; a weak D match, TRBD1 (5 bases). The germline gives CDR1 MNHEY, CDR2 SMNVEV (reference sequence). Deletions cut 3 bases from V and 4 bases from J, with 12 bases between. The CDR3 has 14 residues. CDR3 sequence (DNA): TGTGCCAGCAGTTTTGATCCGGGGGGCACTGAAGCTTTCTTT. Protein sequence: CASSFDPGGTEAFF.

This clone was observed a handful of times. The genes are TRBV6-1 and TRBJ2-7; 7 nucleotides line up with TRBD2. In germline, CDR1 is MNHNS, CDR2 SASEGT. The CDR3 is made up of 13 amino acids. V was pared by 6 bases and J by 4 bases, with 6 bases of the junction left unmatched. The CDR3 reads CASSAGVVYEQYF. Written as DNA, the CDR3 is TGTGCCAGCAGCGCGGGAGTAGTTTACGAGCAGTACTTC.

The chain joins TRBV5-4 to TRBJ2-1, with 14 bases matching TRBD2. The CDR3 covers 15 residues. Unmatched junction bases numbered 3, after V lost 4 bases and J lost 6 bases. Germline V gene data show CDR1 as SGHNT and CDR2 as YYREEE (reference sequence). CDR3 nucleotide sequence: TGTGCCAGCAGCCAGACTAGCGGGAGGGCCAATGAGCAGTTCTTC. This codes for CASSQTSGRANEQFF.

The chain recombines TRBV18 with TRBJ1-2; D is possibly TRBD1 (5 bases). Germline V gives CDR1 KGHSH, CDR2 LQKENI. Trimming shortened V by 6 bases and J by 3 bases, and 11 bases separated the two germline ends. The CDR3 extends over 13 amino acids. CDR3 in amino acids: CASSGGNDYGYTF. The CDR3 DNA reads TGTGCCAGCTCGGGGGGGAATGACTATGGCTACACCTTC. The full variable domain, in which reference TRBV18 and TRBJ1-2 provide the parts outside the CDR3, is NAGVMQNPRHLVRRRGQEARLRCSPMKGHSHVYWYRQLPEEGLKFMVYLQKENIIDESGMPKERFSAEFPKEGPSILRIQQVVRGDSAAYFCASSGGNDYGYTFGSGTRLTVV.

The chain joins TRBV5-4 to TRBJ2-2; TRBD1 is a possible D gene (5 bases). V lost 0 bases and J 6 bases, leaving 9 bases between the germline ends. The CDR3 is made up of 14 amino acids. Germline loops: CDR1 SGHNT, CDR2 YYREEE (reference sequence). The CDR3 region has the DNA TGTGCCAGCAGCTTGGGCAGGGTCCCCGGGGAGCTGTTTTTT. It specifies CASSLGRVPGELFF.

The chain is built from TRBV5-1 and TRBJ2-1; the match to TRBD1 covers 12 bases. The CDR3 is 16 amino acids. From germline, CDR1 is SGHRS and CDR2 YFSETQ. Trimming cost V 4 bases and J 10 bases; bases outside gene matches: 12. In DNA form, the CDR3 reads TGCGCCAGCAGCACGTACGGGACAGGGGGCTTGAACGAGCAGTTCTTC. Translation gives CASSTYGTGGLNEQFF. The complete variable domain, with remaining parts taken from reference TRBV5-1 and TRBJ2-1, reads KAGVTQTPRYLIKTRGQQVTLSCSPISGHRSVSWYQQTPGQGLQFLFEYFSETQRNKGNFPGRFSGRQFSNSRSEMNVSTLELGDSALYLCASSTYGTGGLNEQFFGPGTRLTVL.

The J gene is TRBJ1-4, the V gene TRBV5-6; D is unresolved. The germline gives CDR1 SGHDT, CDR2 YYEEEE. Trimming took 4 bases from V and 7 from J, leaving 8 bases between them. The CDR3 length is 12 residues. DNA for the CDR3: TGTGCCAGCAGCCGGGGTTCTGAAAAACTGTTTTTT. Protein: CASSRGSEKLFF.